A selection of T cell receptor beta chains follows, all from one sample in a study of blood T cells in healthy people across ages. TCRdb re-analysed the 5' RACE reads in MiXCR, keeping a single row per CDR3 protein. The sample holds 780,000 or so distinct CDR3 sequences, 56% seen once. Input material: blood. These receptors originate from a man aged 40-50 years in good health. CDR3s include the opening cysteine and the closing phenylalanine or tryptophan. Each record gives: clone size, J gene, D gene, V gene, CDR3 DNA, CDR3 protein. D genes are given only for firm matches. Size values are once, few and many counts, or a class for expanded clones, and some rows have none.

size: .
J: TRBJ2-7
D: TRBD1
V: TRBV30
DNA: TGTGCCTGGAGCCGAGACAGGGACTACGAGCAGTACTTC
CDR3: CAWSRDRDYEQYF

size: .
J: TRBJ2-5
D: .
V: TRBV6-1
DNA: TGTGCCAGCAGTGACGTCCTACTACAAGAGACCCAGTACTTC
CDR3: CASSDVLLQETQYF

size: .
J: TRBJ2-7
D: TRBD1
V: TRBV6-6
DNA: TGTGCCAGCAGACGATCCTCGGGACAGGGCTCCTACGAGCAGTACTTC
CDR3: CASRRSSGQGSYEQYF

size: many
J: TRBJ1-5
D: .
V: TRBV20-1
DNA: TGCAGTGCTAGAGTTCGTGTCAGTCCGGCAGGGGAACAGCCCCAGCATTTT
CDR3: CSARVRVSPAGEQPQHF

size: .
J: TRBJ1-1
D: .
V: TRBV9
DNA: TGTGCCAGCACCCGAGGAGGGCTCACTGAAGCTTTCTTT
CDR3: CASTRGGLTEAFF

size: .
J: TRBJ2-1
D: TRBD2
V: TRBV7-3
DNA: TGTGCCAGCAGCTCAACGGGGACTAGCCTACAGTTCTTC
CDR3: CASSSTGTSLQFF

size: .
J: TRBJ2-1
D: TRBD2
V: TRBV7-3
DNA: TGTGCCAGCAGCTATTACGGGAGGGCTGGGAATGAGCAGTTCTTC
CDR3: CASSYYGRAGNEQFF

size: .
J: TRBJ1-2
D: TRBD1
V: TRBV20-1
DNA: TGCAGTGCAGCAGGACAGGGGCCAGGCTACACCTTC
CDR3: CSAAGQGPGYTF

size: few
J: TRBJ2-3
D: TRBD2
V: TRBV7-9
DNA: TGTGCCAGCAGCTTCTCCGTCGGGGGGAGTTCAGATACGCAGTATTTT
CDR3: CASSFSVGGSSDTQYF

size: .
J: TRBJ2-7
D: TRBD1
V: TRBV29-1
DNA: TGCAGCGTTGAAGCCAGGGACAGGGGCTACGAGCAGTACTTC
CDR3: CSVEARDRGYEQYF

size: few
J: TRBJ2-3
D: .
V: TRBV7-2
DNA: TGTGCCAGCAGCGTCCAGGGATCTGGGGATACGCAGTATTTT
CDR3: CASSVQGSGDTQYF

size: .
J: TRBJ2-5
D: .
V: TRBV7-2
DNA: TGTGCCAGCAGCTTAGCGCTGGGGACCCAAGAGACCCAGTACTTC
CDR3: CASSLALGTQETQYF

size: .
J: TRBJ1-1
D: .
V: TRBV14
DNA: TGTGCCAGCAGCCCGGCGAGGGCGGACACTGAAGCTTTCTTT
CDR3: CASSPARADTEAFF

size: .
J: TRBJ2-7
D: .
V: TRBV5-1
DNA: TGCGCCAGCAGCCAGTCCCAAGAGCAGTACTTC
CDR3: CASSQSQEQYF

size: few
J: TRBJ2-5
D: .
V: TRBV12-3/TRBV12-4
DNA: TGTGCCAGCAGTTTAGCAGGATGGGAAGAGACCCAGTACTTC
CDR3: CASSLAGWEETQYF

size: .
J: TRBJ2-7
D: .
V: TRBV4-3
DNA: TGCGCCAGCAGCCAAGGTGGGGAATACAATGAGCAGTACTTC
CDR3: CASSQGGEYNEQYF

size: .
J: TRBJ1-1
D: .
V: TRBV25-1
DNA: TGTGCCAGCCTACCCCCCGGGGTGAACACTGAAGCTTTCTTT
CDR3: CASLPPGVNTEAFF

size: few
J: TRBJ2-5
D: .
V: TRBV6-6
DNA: TGTGCCAGCAGTTATCAGGGTATTCCCGGGGAGACCCAGTACTTC
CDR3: CASSYQGIPGETQYF

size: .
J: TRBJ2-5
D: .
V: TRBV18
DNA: TGTGCCAGCCAATTTGGCGGGACCGAAGAGACCCAGTACTTC
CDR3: CASQFGGTEETQYF

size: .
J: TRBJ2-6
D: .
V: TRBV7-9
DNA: TGTGCCAGCAGCGAAAGGGTTAGGGCCAACGTCCTGACTTTC
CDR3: CASSERVRANVLTF

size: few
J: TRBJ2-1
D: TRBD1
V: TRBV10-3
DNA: TGTGCCATCAGCCTCGGACAGGGCAATGAGCAGTTCTTC
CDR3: CAISLGQGNEQFF

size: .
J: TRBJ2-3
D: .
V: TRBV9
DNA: TGTGCCAGCAGCTACAGAACCACAGATACGCAGTATTTT
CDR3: CASSYRTTDTQYF

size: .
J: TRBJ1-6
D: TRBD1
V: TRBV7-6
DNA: TGTGCCAGCAGCTTAGAAGGGACAGGCAGGTCTTCACCCCTCCACTTT
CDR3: CASSLEGTGRSSPLHF

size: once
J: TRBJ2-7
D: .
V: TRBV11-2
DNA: TGTGCCAGCAGCTTAGACAAGGGTACCTACAATGAGCAGTACTTC
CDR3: CASSLDKGTYNEQYF

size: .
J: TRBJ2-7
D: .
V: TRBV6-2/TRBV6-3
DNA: TGTGCCAGCAGTTACTCGAGAGTCGAGCAGTACTTC
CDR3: CASSYSRVEQYF

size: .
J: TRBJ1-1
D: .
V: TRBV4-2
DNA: TGTGCCAGCAGCCCCCAGCACGGTTTCAACACTGAAGCTTTCTTT
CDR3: CASSPQHGFNTEAFF

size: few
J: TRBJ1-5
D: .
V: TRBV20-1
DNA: TGCAGTGCTAGGTCGAGAGGGGCCAACAATCAGCCCCAGCATTTT
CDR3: CSARSRGANNQPQHF

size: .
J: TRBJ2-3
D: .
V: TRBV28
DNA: TGTGCCACCGGTAGGGCTAGTACCACAGATACGCAGTATTTT
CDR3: CATGRASTTDTQYF

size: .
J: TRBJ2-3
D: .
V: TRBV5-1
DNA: TGTGCTAGCAGCCGGGACTTCACAGATACGCAGTATTTT
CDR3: CASSRDFTDTQYF

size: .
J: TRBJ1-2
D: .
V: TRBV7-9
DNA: TGTGCCAGCAGCTTAAGTGGGGGAGCTTACACCTTC
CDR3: CASSLSGGAYTF

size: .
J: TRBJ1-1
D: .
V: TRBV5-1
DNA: TGCGCCAGCAGCGGAGCGGCGGTGAACACTGAAGCTTTCTTT
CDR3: CASSGAAVNTEAFF

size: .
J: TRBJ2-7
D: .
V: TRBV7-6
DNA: TGTGCCAGCAGTCCGACGGTATTATCCTACGAGCAGTACTTC
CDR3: CASSPTVLSYEQYF

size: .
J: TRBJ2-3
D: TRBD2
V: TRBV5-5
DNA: TGTGCCAGCAGCTTCGGGGGGGGTGGCACAGATACGCAGTATTTT
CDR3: CASSFGGGGTDTQYF

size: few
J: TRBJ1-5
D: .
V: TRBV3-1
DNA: TGTGCCAGCAGCCAGGGTGTGGGCAATCAGCCCCAGCATTTT
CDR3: CASSQGVGNQPQHF

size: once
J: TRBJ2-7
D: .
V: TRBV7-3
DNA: TGTGCCAGCAGCTTAAGGGGCAGGGGATACGAGCAGTACTTC
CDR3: CASSLRGRGYEQYF

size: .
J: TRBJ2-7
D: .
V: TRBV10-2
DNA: TGCGCCAGCAGTGAGAGCCGGAGGTACGAGCAGTACTTC
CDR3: CASSESRRYEQYF

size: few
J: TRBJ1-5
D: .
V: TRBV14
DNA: TGTGCCAGCAGCCAAACAGCAAATCAGCCCCAGCATTTT
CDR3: CASSQTANQPQHF

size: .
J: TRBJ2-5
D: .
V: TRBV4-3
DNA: TGCGCCAGCAGCCAAGATTCAGGACAGAGCCAAGAGACCCAGTACTTC
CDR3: CASSQDSGQSQETQYF

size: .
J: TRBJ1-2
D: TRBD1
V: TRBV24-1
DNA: TGTGCCACCAGTGATGGGACAGGTAAAAGTGGCTACACCTTC
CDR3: CATSDGTGKSGYTF

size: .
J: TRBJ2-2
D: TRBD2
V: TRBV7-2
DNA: TGTGCCAGCAGCTTAATAGCGGGGGGACCCACCGGGGAGCTGTTTTTT
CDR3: CASSLIAGGPTGELFF

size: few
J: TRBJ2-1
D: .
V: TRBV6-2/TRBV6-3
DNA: TGTGCCAGCAGTTACCGACCCAGGGGATCTCGCTACAATGAGCAGTTCTTC
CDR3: CASSYRPRGSRYNEQFF

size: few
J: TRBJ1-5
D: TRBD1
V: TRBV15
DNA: TGTGCCACCAGCAGGAACAGGGGAGTCCAGCCCCAGCATTTT
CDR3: CATSRNRGVQPQHF